These 5 T cell receptor beta chains were sequenced from one sample in a study of TIL therapy for anti-PD-1-resistant metastatic lung cancer. The immunoSEQ assay was v3. Sequencing was performed with immunoSEQ multiplex PCR; in TCRdb, only in-frame clones are kept and a portion is missing. The profile shows some 52,000 clones, 70% to 85% of them singletons. Described time point: pre-treatment sample, taken before nivolumab and TIL therapy. The sequencing here drew on blood, taken at baseline. These TCRs come from a woman aged 30 to 85 with non-small cell lung cancer.

This clone was seen a few times. V and J are TRBV9 and TRBJ2-3, with D perhaps TRBD2 (6 bases). This CDR3 has 16 amino acids. CDR1 SGDLS and CDR2 YYNGEE come from the germline V gene. The germline V and J ends were trimmed by 0 bases and 2 bases, with 13 bases remaining between them. CDR3 bases: TGTGCCAGCAGCGTAGAAGGAGGGGCTACCACAGATACGCAGTATTTT. Translating gives CASSVEGGATTDTQYF.

The chain recombines TRBV10-3 with TRBJ2-1; 9 nucleotides agree with TRBD2. V shed 0 bases, J shed 4 bases, and the junction held 10 bases outside the gene matches. CDR1 ENHRY and CDR2 SYGVKD come from the germline V gene. The CDR3 extends over 18 amino acids. The chain's CDR3 is CAISESDQRGDQYNEQFF. CDR3 DNA: TGTGCCATCAGTGAGTCTGATCAGCGGGGGGACCAATACAATGAGCAGTTCTTC.

J is TRBJ1-5 and V is TRBV4-1; perhaps TRBD1 as D (5 bases). V was clipped by 4 bases and J by 4 bases, with 17 bases between them. Germline V CDR1 and CDR2: MGHRA, YSYEKL. The CDR3 covers 16 residues. This CDR3 reads CASSPGTVGRNQPQHF. For the CDR3, the DNA is TGCGCCAGCAGCCCCGGTACAGTGGGGCGGAATCAGCCCCAGCATTTT.

This chain connects TRBV5-4 to TRBJ2-3; possible D gene TRBD1, 6 bases. The CDR3 spans 14 residues. Germline CDR1 SGHNT, CDR2 YYREEE (reference sequence). Trimming left V 0 bases short and J 2 bases short, with 7 bases between. CDR3 in DNA: TGTGCCAGCAGCTTGGCAGGGGTCACAGATACGCAGTATTTT. Translation: CASSLAGVTDTQYF.

The chain carries TRBV12-2 and TRBJ1-1; the listed D gene, TRBD1, was not tested against the DNA. TRBV12-2 is a documented pseudogene. The CDR3 has 15 amino acids. In nucleotides, the CDR3 is TGTGCAAGTCGCCCCCGACAGGGGCTTAACACTGAAGCTTTCTTT. As protein: CASRPRQGLNTEAFF.